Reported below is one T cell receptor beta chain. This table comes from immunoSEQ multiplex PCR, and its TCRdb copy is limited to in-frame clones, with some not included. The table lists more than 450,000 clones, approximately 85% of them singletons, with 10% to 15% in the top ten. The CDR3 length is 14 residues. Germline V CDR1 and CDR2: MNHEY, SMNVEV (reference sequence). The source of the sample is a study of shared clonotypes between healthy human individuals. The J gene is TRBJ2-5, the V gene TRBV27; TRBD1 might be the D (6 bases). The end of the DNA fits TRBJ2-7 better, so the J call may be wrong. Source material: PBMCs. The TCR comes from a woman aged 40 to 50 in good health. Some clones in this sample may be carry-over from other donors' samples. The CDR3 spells CASSFVDSSYEQYF. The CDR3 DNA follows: TGTGCCAGCAGTTTTGTGGACAGTTCCTACGAGCAGTACTTC.